This TCR beta chain was found in a study of T cell responses to AZD1222 COVID-19 vaccine. The wider study: The analysis combined second doses at about 4 or about 12 weeks. Study-level findings and limits: Nearly half of spike-specific TCRs reportedly target variant regions that are unmutated in the B.1.351 and B.1.1.7 variants. Spike-specific TCR depth and breadth grew after two AZD1222 doses.

The CDR3 is made up of 16 amino acids. V shed 5 bases and J shed 3 bases, with 19 bases lying between them. Germline-derived CDR1 and CDR2 are MDHEN and SYDVKM. Remarks on this clone: Its antigen is unidentified.

Libraries were prepared by immunoSEQ multiplex PCR; TCRdb keeps only in-frame clonotypes and omits some of them. This table has more than 150,000 clones, about 94% appearing once. J is TRBJ2-5 and V is TRBV28; D gene uncertain. The sequence derives from an adult in good health. This specimen consisted of peripheral blood, obtained on day 0 of AZD1222 vaccination. For the CDR3, the DNA is TGTGCCAGCAGTGTTCGCCCCCTGGCCAATGAAGAGACCCAGTACTTC. Amino acid sequence: CASSVRPLANEETQYF. Filled out from reference TRBV28 and TRBJ2-5, the complete variable domain reads DVKVTQSSRYLVKRTGEKVFLECVQDMDHENMFWYRQDPGLGLRLIYFSYDVKMKEKGDIPEGYSVSREKKERFSLILESASTNQTSMYLCASSVRPLANEETQYFGPGTRLLVL.